The entry that follows covers one T cell receptor (beta chain) sequence. Its antigen remains unknown. The data derive from a study of blood T cells in healthy people across ages. Overall study results and limits: While age rose, TCR beta diversity per million T cells dropped in a roughly linear way. Any conclusive comparison of naive versus antigen-experienced cells was prevented by using unsorted PBMCs.

V was trimmed by 7 bases and J by 8 bases, leaving 14 bases between them. CDR3 length equals 12 residues. Healthy Caucasian individuals from Russia aged 6 to 90 served as donors. Samples had at least 6 million PBMCs isolated from them. It was with a sample-barcoded 5' primer and a J-beta primer mix that a second PCR of roughly 7 to 12 cycles was run. MiXCR was run by TCRdb on the 5' RACE reads, yielding one entry per CDR3 protein. The sample yields 1.5 million to 2 million distinct CDR3 sequences, 39% seen once. Sample: blood. This chain links TRBV12-3 or TRBV12-4 with TRBJ1-2; TRBD1 is a possible D gene (6 bases). The origin of this receptor is a human donor in good health. Here the CDR3 reads CASTPTGTGYTF. The CDR3 DNA reads TGTGCCAGCACCCCGACAGGTACCGGCTACACCTTC.